This T cell receptor beta chain appears in the sequencing data of a study of blood T cell repertoires in COVID-19. Clones were sequenced by immunoSEQ multiplex PCR, and TCRdb holds only the in-frame ones, with some missing. The table has roughly 250,000 clones, about nine tenths seen once. CDR1 and CDR2 (germline): LGHNT, FRNRAP. CDR3 size: 15 residues. The V gene lost 1 base and the J gene lost 4 bases, with 8 bases spanning the gap. The rearrangement uses TRBV12-5 and TRBJ2-6; D uncertain. The sequenced sample was peripheral blood. The sequence was obtained from a man in his sixties who had recovered from COVID-19. CDR3 protein: CASGLGAGGANVLTF. The CDR3 DNA reads TGTGCTAGTGGTTTGGGGGCAGGCGGGGCCAACGTCCTGACTTTC.